The 10 T cell receptor beta chains below all came from one sample that was sequenced in a study of vaccination effects on CD4 cells after COVID-19. The culture ran for approximately 10 days, and then CD4+ T cells were isolated. Antigen specificity for these receptors is unknown. Method: immunoSEQ multiplex PCR; TCRdb's copy keeps in-frame clones and lacks some. The sample holds approximately 31,000 clones, about 70% seen once. This specimen was CD4+ T cells from PBMCs cultured without peptide, taken before COVID-19 vaccination. All receptors come from a human donor who received a COVID-19 vaccine.

This chain links TRBV11-3 with TRBJ2-1, with 12 bases aligning to TRBD2. Germline V gene lookup returns CDR1 SGHNT and CDR2 YENEEA. Unmatched junction bases numbered 8, after V lost 3 bases and J lost 8 bases. CDR3 size: 16 residues. In nucleotides, the CDR3 is TGTGCCAGCAGCTTGTTCGGGACTAGCGGGCTCGATGAGCAGTTCTTC. Translation: CASSLFGTSGLDEQFF.

This clone was seen only once. The chain joins TRBV29-1 to TRBJ2-2, with 8 bases matching TRBD2. With 7 bases clipped from V and 8 bases from J, the junction kept 9 bases outside the gene matches. CDR3 length: 13 residues. Per the germline V gene, CDR1 is SQVTM and CDR2 is ANQGSEA. CDR3 sequence: CSGPAGEEGELFF. The CDR3 DNA follows: TGCAGCGGTCCAGCGGGAGAGGAAGGGGAGCTGTTTTTT.

The V and J genes are TRBV12-3 or TRBV12-4 and TRBJ2-5; 8 nucleotides line up with TRBD2. CDR3 length equals 13 residues. V was pared by 5 bases and J by 9 bases, with 8 bases of the junction left unmatched. CDR3 in amino acids: CASSQTSAQAQYF. In DNA, the CDR3 is TGTGCCAGCAGTCAGACTAGCGCCCAGGCCCAGTACTTC.

The chain has TRBV5-1 and TRBJ1-2; 11 bases line up with TRBD1. J was trimmed by 6 bases and V by 4 bases; bases with no gene match: 5. CDR3 length: 14 amino acids. The germline V gene has CDR1 SGHRS and CDR2 YFSETQ. The DNA of the CDR3 is TGCGCCAGCAGCGGCGGGGGACAGGGGGATGGCTACACCTTC. Translating it yields CASSGGGQGDGYTF.

The chain has TRBV19 and TRBJ2-1, with 11 nucleotides matching TRBD2. V lost 8 bases to trimming and J lost 8 bases; unmatched junction nucleotides: 8. Germline V gives CDR1 LNHDA, CDR2 SQIVND (reference sequence). The CDR3 runs 14 residues. CDR3 nucleotides: TGTGCCAGTCGCCGACTAGCGGGATTCGATGAGCAGTTCTTC. Translation: CASRRLAGFDEQFF.

CDR3 in amino acids: CASSLAVEGRGSRANVLTF. In nucleotides, the CDR3 is TGTGCCAGCAGCTTGGCCGTGGAGGGCCGAGGGTCTCGGGCCAACGTCCTGACTTTC. V is TRBV5-6 and J is TRBJ2-6; D perhaps matches TRBD2 (6 bases). The CDR3 totals 19 residues. V was shortened by 0 bases and J by 5 bases, with 21 bases between the two germline ends. Germline V lookup: CDR1 SGHDT, CDR2 YYEEEE.

The chain has TRBV2 and TRBJ2-1; 7 bases map to TRBD2. V trimming: 4 bases; J trimming: 6 bases; junction bases outside the gene matches: 6. The CDR3 spans 14 residues. The V gene's germline CDR1 is SNHLY and CDR2 FYNNEI. This CDR3 reads CASSGLAAINEQFF. The CDR3 DNA reads TGTGCCAGCAGTGGGCTAGCGGCAATCAATGAGCAGTTCTTC.

The gene calls are TRBV5-1 and TRBJ2-1, with 9 bases fitting TRBD2. The CDR3 covers 14 residues. The V segment lost 5 bases and the J segment 3 bases; nucleotides outside the gene matches: 3. The germline gives CDR1 SGHRS, CDR2 YFSETQ. The CDR3, as DNA: TGCGCCAGCAGTGCGGGAGGGGACTACAATGAGCAGTTCTTC. This encodes CASSAGGDYNEQFF.

This sequence joins TRBV3-1 (or the pseudogene TRBV3-2) and TRBJ1-1; D is ambiguous. The germline V gene has CDR1 LGHDT and CDR2 YNNKEL (reference sequence). V was trimmed by 4 bases and J by 2 bases, leaving 14 bases between them. The length of the CDR3 is 15 residues. The CDR3 sequence is CASSPLSVGNTEAFF. CDR3 DNA sequence: TGTGCCAGCAGCCCTTTGTCGGTGGGAAACACTGAAGCTTTCTTT.

J is TRBJ1-2 and V is TRBV21-1; the D call TRBD1 from the table was never checked on the DNA. TRBV21-1 is termed a pseudogene. The CDR3 consists of 14 residues. CDR3 amino acids: CASSKGPGPYGYTF. CDR3 in DNA: TGTGCCAGCAGCAAAGGTCCAGGGCCCTATGGCTACACCTTC.